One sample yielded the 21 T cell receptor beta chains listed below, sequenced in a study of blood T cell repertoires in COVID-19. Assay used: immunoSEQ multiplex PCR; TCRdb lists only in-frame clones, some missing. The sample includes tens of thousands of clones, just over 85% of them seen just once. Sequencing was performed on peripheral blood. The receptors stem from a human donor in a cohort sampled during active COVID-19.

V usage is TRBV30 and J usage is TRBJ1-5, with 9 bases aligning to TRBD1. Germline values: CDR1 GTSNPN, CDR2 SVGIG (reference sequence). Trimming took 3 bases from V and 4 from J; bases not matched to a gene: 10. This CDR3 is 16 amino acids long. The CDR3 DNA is TGTGCCTGGAGCCGGGGAGACAGGGGGAGTAATCAGCCCCAGCATTTT. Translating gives CAWSRGDRGSNQPQHF.

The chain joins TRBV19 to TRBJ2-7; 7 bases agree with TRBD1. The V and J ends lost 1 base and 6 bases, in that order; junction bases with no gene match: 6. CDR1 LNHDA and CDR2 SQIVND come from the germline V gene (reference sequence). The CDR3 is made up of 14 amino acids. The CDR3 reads CASSIGQGEFEQYF. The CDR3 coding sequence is TGTGCCAGTAGTATAGGACAGGGAGAATTCGAGCAGTACTTC.

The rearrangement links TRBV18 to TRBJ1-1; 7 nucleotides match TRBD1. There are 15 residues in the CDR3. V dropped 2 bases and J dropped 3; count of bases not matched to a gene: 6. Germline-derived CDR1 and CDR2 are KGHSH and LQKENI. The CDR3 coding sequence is TGTGCCAGCTCACCAGGATCAGGGGGAGACACTGAAGCTTTCTTT. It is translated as CASSPGSGGDTEAFF.

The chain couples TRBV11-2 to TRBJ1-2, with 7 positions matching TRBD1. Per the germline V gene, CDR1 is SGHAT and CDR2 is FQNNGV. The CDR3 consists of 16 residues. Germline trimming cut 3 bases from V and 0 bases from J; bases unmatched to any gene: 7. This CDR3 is CASSFGQDFSNYGYTF. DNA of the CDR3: TGTGCCAGCAGCTTTGGACAGGATTTTTCTAACTATGGCTACACCTTC.

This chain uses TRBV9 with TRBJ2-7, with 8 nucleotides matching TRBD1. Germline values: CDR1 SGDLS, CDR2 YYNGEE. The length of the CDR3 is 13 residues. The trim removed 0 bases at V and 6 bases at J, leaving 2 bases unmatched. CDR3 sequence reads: CASSVGTGGEQYF. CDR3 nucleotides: TGTGCCAGCAGCGTAGGAACAGGGGGCGAGCAGTACTTC.

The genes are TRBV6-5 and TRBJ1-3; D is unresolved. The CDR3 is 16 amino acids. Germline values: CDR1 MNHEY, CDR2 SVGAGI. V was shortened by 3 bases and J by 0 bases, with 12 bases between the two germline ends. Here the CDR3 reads CASSYRFPGSGNTIYF. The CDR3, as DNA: TGTGCCAGCAGTTATAGATTTCCGGGCTCTGGAAACACCATATATTTT.

Here the CDR3 DNA reads TGTGCCAGCAGAACCAGAACAGGGCAAGAGACCCAGTACTTC. Amino acids: CASRTRTGQETQYF. The rearrangement joins TRBV28 to TRBJ2-5; perhaps TRBD1 as D (6 bases). The germline V gene has CDR1 MDHEN and CDR2 SYDVKM. The CDR3 runs 14 residues. V lost 6 bases, J lost 2 bases, and 13 bases lay in between. Full variable domain (missing parts from reference TRBV28 and TRBJ2-5): DVKVTQSSRYLVKRTGEKVFLECVQDMDHENMFWYRQDPGLGLRLIYFSYDVKMKEKGDIPEGYSVSREKKERFSLILESASTNQTSMYLCASRTRTGQETQYFGPGTRLLVL.

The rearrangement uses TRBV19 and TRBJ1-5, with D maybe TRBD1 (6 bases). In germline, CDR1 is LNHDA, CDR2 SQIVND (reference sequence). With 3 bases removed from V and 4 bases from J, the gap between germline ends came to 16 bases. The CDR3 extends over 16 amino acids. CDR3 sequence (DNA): TGTGCCAGTAGTATTTATGAGACAGGAACAAATCAGCCCCAGCATTTT. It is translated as CASSIYETGTNQPQHF. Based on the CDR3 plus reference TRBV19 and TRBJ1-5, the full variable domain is DGGITQSPKYLFRKEGQNVTLSCEQNLNHDAMYWYRQDPGQGLRLIYYSQIVNDFQKGDIAEGYSVSREKKESFPLTVTSAQKNPTAFYLCASSIYETGTNQPQHFGDGTRLSIL.

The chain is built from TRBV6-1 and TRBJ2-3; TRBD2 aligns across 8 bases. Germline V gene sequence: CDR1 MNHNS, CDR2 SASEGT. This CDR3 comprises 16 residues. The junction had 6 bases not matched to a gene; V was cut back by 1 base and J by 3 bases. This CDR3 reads CASSEGAGVDTDTQYF. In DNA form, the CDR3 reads TGTGCCAGCAGTGAAGGAGCGGGAGTGGATACAGATACGCAGTATTTT.

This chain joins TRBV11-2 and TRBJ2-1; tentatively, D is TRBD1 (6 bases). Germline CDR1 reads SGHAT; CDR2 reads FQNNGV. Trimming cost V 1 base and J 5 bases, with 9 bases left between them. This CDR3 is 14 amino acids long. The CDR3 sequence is CASSLGQGHNEQFF. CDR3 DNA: TGTGCCAGCAGCTTAGGGCAGGGGCACAATGAGCAGTTCTTC.

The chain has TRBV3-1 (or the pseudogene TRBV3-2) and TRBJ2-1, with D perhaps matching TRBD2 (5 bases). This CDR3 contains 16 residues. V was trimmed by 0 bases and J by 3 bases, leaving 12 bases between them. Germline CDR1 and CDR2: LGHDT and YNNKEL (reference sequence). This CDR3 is CASSQDLSDYYNEQFF. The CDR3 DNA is TGTGCCAGCAGCCAAGATCTGAGCGACTACTACAATGAGCAGTTCTTC.

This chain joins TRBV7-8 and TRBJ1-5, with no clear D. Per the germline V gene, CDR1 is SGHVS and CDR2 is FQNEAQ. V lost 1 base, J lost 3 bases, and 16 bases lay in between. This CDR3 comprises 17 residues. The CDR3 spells CASSLVSTSGTNQPQHF. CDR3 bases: TGTGCCAGCAGCTTAGTTTCCACATCAGGCACCAATCAGCCCCAGCATTTT.

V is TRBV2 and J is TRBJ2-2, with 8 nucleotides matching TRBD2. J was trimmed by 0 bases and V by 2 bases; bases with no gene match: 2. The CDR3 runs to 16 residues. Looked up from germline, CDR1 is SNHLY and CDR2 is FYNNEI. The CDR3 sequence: CASSETAGANTGELFF. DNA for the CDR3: TGTGCCAGCAGTGAAACAGCGGGAGCGAACACCGGGGAGCTGTTTTTT.

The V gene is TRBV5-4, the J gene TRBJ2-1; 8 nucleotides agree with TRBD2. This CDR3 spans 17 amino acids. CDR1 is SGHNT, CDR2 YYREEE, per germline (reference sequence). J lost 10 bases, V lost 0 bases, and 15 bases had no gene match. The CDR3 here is CASSLAGRAPKGVEQFF. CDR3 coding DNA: TGTGCCAGCAGCTTGGCCGGGAGGGCCCCAAAGGGAGTAGAGCAGTTCTTC.

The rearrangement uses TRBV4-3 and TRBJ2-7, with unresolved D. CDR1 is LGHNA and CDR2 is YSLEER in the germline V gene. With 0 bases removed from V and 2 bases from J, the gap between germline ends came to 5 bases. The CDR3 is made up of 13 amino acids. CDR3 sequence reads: CASSQDRTYEQYF. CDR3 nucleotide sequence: TGCGCCAGCAGCCAAGATCGTACCTACGAGCAGTACTTC.

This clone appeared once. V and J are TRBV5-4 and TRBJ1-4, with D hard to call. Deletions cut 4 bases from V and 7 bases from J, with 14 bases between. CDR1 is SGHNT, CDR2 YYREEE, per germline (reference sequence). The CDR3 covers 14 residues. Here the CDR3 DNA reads TGTGCCAGCAGCCCCGGCACCCGCGGTGAAAAACTGTTTTTT. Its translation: CASSPGTRGEKLFF.

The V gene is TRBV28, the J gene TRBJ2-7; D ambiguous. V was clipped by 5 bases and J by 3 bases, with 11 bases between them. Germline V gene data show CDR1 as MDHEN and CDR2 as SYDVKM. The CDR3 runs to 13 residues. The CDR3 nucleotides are TGTGCCAGCAGTGCCCCGGTTAGCTACGAGCAGTACTTC. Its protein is CASSAPVSYEQYF. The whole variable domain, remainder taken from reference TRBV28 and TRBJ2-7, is DVKVTQSSRYLVKRTGEKVFLECVQDMDHENMFWYRQDPGLGLRLIYFSYDVKMKEKGDIPEGYSVSREKKERFSLILESASTNQTSMYLCASSAPVSYEQYFGPGTRLTVT.

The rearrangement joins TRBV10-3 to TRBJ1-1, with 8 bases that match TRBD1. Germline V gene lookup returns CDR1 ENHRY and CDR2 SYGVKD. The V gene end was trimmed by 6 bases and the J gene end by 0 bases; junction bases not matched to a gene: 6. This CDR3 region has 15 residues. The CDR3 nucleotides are TGTGCCATCAGGAACGGACAGGGATTGAACACTGAAGCTTTCTTT. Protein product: CAIRNGQGLNTEAFF.

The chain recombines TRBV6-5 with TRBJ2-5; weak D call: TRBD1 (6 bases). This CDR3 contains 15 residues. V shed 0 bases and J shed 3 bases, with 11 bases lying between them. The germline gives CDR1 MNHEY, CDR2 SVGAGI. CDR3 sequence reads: CASSYSFTGKETQYF. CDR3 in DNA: TGTGCCAGCAGTTACTCTTTCACAGGGAAAGAGACCCAGTACTTC.

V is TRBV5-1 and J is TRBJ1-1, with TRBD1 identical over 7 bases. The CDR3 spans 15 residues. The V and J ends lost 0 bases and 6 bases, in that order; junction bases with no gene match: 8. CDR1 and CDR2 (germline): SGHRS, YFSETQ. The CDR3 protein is CASSLGAGGRAEAFF. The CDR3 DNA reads TGCGCCAGCAGCTTGGGGGCAGGGGGACGGGCTGAAGCTTTCTTT.

Here the CDR3 DNA reads TGTGCCAGCAGCCAAGCATTAGCGGAAGAGACCCAGTACTTC. Protein product: CASSQALAEETQYF. This sequence joins TRBV4-2 and TRBJ2-5; D perhaps matches TRBD2 (6 bases). Looked up from germline, CDR1 is LGHNA and CDR2 is YNFKEQ. V dropped 1 base and J dropped 3 bases, with 9 bases sitting between them. CDR3 length equals 14 residues.